The 15 T cell receptor beta chains in this list originate from one sample, sequenced in a study of OX40 agonist ivuxolimab in advanced cancers. The method behind the library was the immunoSEQ multiplex PCR assay. Not all clones reach the TCRdb copy of this immuneACCESS table, which keeps in-frame sequences only. Checked studies attribute under half of the gap to unresolved V genes and leave the rest unexplained. The table for this sample lists about 80,000 clones; roughly 87% of them were counted only once. The top ten constitute roughly 0.32% of the sample. The source was CD4+ or CD8+ T cells sorted from blood, collected in a trial of the OX40 agonist ivuxolimab. The receptors come from an adult with an advanced solid tumor such as melanoma, head and neck, liver or kidney cancer.

This clone was seen a single time. This chain uses TRBV6-1 with TRBJ1-5; TRBD1 might be the D (6 bases). The CDR3 totals 15 residues. Germline CDR1 is MNHNS and CDR2 is SASEGT. V lost 7 bases, J lost 1 base, and 14 bases lay in between. The CDR3 reads CASTRTGWSNQPQHF. In DNA, the CDR3 is TGTGCCAGCACTCGAACAGGGTGGAGCAATCAGCCCCAGCATTTT.

The chain employs TRBV2 and TRBJ1-1; D ambiguous. Trimming removed 2 bases at V and 1 base at J, with 8 bases between. The germline gives CDR1 SNHLY, CDR2 FYNNEI. The CDR3 runs 14 residues. The CDR3 DNA reads TGTGCCAGCAGTGAATATTACAAGAACACTGAAGCTTTCTTT. This codes for CASSEYYKNTEAFF.

The chain combines TRBV7-3 with TRBJ2-1, with 7 bases aligning to TRBD1. Germline loops: CDR1 SGHTA, CDR2 FQGTGA. V lost 5 bases and J lost 7; bases outside the gene matches: 5. This CDR3 has 13 amino acids. CDR3 nucleotides: TGTGCCAGCAGCCCCCAGACAGGGAATGAGCAGTTCTTC. It is translated as CASSPQTGNEQFF.

This clone was counted a single time. The rearrangement uses TRBV7-8 and TRBJ2-5; D is ambiguous. The CDR3 sequence is 14 residues long. Deletions cut 1 base from V and 1 base from J, with 7 bases between. The germline V gene encodes CDR1 SGHVS and CDR2 FQNEAQ. This chain's CDR3 is CASSLGAAQETQYF. DNA for the CDR3: TGTGCCAGCAGCTTAGGGGCAGCCCAAGAGACCCAGTACTTC.

This chain links TRBV9 with TRBJ1-4, with D tentatively TRBD1 (5 bases). The CDR3 has 13 amino acids. The V and J ends lost 3 bases and 9 bases respectively, with 12 bases between them. Per the germline V gene, CDR1 is SGDLS and CDR2 is YYNGEE. The CDR3 DNA follows: TGTGCCAGCAGCGCCTGGGACGGCCAAAAACTGTTTTTT. Translation: CASSAWDGQKLFF.

The rearrangement joins TRBV6-5 to TRBJ1-2, with 8 bases matching TRBD1. Germline V gene sequence: CDR1 MNHEY, CDR2 SVGAGI. With V trimmed by 10 bases and J by 7 bases, 17 bases remained unmatched. This CDR3 comprises 15 residues. The CDR3 here is CATRTGYSTIGGYTF. DNA for the CDR3: TGTGCCACCAGGACAGGGTATAGCACAATCGGTGGCTACACCTTC.

The chain uses TRBV29-1 and TRBJ1-6; D is perhaps TRBD1 (6 bases). In germline, CDR1 is SQVTM, CDR2 ANQGSEA. This CDR3 is built from 13 residues. V was trimmed by 4 bases and J by 9 bases, leaving 13 bases between them. CDR3 coding DNA: TGCAGCGTTGTACAGGGCGTCGGTTCACCCCTCCACTTT. This sequence encodes CSVVQGVGSPLHF.

The rearrangement links TRBV11-2 to TRBJ2-3; 9 bases match TRBD1. The CDR3 is 16 amino acids. The junction had 6 bases not matched to a gene; V was cut back by 2 bases and J by 3 bases. In germline, CDR1 is SGHAT, CDR2 FQNNGV. The CDR3 nucleotides are TGTGCCAGCAGCTTACTGGGACAGGGTGGGACAGATACGCAGTATTTT. This gives the protein CASSLLGQGGTDTQYF.

The V gene is TRBV4-1, the J gene TRBJ2-2; 11 bases agree with TRBD2. Trimming removed 5 bases from V and 4 bases from J; junction bases left unmatched: 21. Germline loops: CDR1 MGHRA, CDR2 YSYEKL. The CDR3 length is 21 residues. The CDR3 sequence is CASSGVLRPSGRRGSTGELFF. CDR3 bases: TGCGCCAGCAGCGGAGTCCTGAGGCCTAGCGGGAGGCGGGGGAGCACCGGGGAGCTGTTTTTT.

The chain is built from TRBV5-4 and TRBJ2-1; 10 nucleotides match TRBD2. V shed 4 bases and J 4 bases; nucleotides not matched to a gene: 5. CDR3 length: 15 amino acids. Per the germline V gene, CDR1 is SGHNT and CDR2 is YYREEE (reference sequence). In DNA form, the CDR3 reads TGTGCCAGCAGCCCTAGCGGGGGTGTTTACAATGAGCAGTTCTTC. The encoded protein is CASSPSGGVYNEQFF.

This sequence joins TRBV6-6 and TRBJ2-7, with unresolved D. Trimming took off 6 bases at V and 2 bases at J, with 17 bases between the two ends. Germline V gene lookup returns CDR1 MNHNY and CDR2 SVGAGI (reference sequence). The CDR3 loop spans 15 amino acids. CDR3 coding DNA: TGTGCCAGCAGGTCTGGTGGTGGGCCCACCTACGAGCAGTACGTC. It codes for CASRSGGGPTYEQYV.

The rearrangement uses TRBV28 and TRBJ2-1; D gene unclear. V lost 2 bases and J 11 bases, leaving 16 bases between the germline ends. This CDR3 region has 14 residues. Germline loops: CDR1 MDHEN, CDR2 SYDVKM. The CDR3 is CASSLRAGNPKQFF. CDR3 nucleotide sequence: TGTGCCAGCAGTTTAAGGGCCGGAAACCCTAAGCAGTTCTTC.

The rearrangement links TRBV11-2 to TRBJ2-1, with a weak D call TRBD2 (6 bases). The CDR3 spans 14 residues. The germline V gene encodes CDR1 SGHAT and CDR2 FQNNGV. Trimming stripped 8 bases from V and 3 bases from J, with 14 bases between. The CDR3 is CASGGASVYNEQFF. The CDR3 DNA is TGTGCCAGCGGAGGGGCTAGCGTCTACAATGAGCAGTTCTTC.

The chain's CDR3 is CASSYSPGVQPQHF. DNA for the CDR3: TGTGCCAGCAGTTACTCTCCCGGGGTTCAGCCCCAGCATTTT. This chain uses TRBV6-6 with TRBJ1-5; no clear D. Between the trimmed V and J ends, which lost 0 bases and 6 bases, there was a span of 9 bases. This CDR3 comprises 14 residues. Germline CDR1 and CDR2: MNHNY and SVGAGI (reference sequence).

This chain connects TRBV4-3 to TRBJ2-3; 9 bases agree with TRBD1. The CDR3 loop spans 16 amino acids. In germline, CDR1 is LGHNA, CDR2 YSLEER. The junction had 9 bases not matched to a gene; V was cut back by 4 bases and J by 4 bases. CDR3 in DNA: TGCGCCAGCAGCCGAACAGGGGGCCTGGGTGCAGATACGCAGTATTTT. This codes for CASSRTGGLGADTQYF.